Listed below are T cell receptor beta chains from one sample, sequenced in a study of blood T cell repertoires in COVID-19. Profiled with immunoSEQ multiplex PCR; TCRdb holds only in-frame clones, not every one. The sample lists around 100,000 clones; around 87% were seen once. The sequenced sample consisted of peripheral blood. The receptors shown here come from a woman aged 45-65 years with COVID-19, enrolled during active disease. CDR3s include the opening cysteine and the closing phenylalanine or tryptophan. Fields, in order: CDR3 length, J gene, clone size, V gene, D gene, CDR3 DNA, CDR3 protein. The D gene is left open where the match is weak. Where a row states a size, it is once, few, many or the class of an expanded clone; other rows omit it.

len: 11
j_gene: TRBJ1-2
abundance: -
v_gene: TRBV28
d_gene: -
CDR3nt: TGTGCCAGCAGTTCAGGGGATGGCTACACCTTC
CDR3aa: CASSSGDGYTF

len: 11
j_gene: TRBJ1-2
abundance: few
v_gene: TRBV6-5
d_gene: TRBD1
CDR3nt: TGTGCCAGCAAGACAGGGGGTGGCTACACCTTC
CDR3aa: CASKTGGGYTF

len: 9
j_gene: TRBJ1-5
abundance: -
v_gene: TRBV6-4
d_gene: -
CDR3nt: TGTGCCATCCCATCGCCCCAGCATTTT
CDR3aa: CAIPSPQHF

len: 14
j_gene: TRBJ1-6
abundance: -
v_gene: TRBV6-5
d_gene: -
CDR3nt: TGTGCCAGCAGTTACGACAGAACTAATTCACCCCTCCACTTT
CDR3aa: CASSYDRTNSPLHF

len: 14
j_gene: TRBJ1-1
abundance: -
v_gene: TRBV28
d_gene: -
CDR3nt: TGTGCCACCTTCACCAGGGGTCGGGGTACTGAAGCTTTCTTT
CDR3aa: CATFTRGRGTEAFF

len: 14
j_gene: TRBJ1-2
abundance: -
v_gene: TRBV28
d_gene: -
CDR3nt: TGTGCCAGCAGTCCCCCCGCCGGTAACTATGGCTACACCTTC
CDR3aa: CASSPPAGNYGYTF

len: 14
j_gene: TRBJ1-2
abundance: -
v_gene: TRBV11-1
d_gene: TRBD1
CDR3nt: TGTGCCAGCAGCCTGACGACAGGGGGCGGAGGCTACACCTTC
CDR3aa: CASSLTTGGGGYTF

len: 15
j_gene: TRBJ2-1
abundance: -
v_gene: TRBV5-4
d_gene: TRBD1
CDR3nt: TGTGCCAGCAGCGCCCGGGACAGGGGGCTCAATGAGCAGTTCTTC
CDR3aa: CASSARDRGLNEQFF

len: 15
j_gene: TRBJ2-3
abundance: -
v_gene: TRBV6-2/TRBV6-3
d_gene: -
CDR3nt: TGTGCCAGCAGTTATCAGGGGACGGGAACAGATACGCAGTATTTT
CDR3aa: CASSYQGTGTDTQYF

len: 15
j_gene: TRBJ2-1
abundance: -
v_gene: TRBV2
d_gene: TRBD1
CDR3nt: TGTGCCAGCAGTTTTACAGGGGGTGCTTACAATGAGCAGTTCTTC
CDR3aa: CASSFTGGAYNEQFF

len: 13
j_gene: TRBJ1-5
abundance: once
v_gene: TRBV7-2
d_gene: TRBD1
CDR3nt: TGTGCCAGCAGGGGGACAGGGGATCAGCCCCAGCATTTT
CDR3aa: CASRGTGDQPQHF

len: 15
j_gene: TRBJ2-1
abundance: -
v_gene: TRBV9
d_gene: TRBD1
CDR3nt: TGTGCCAGCAGCAACACAGGGGGGACCTACAATGAGCAGTTCTTC
CDR3aa: CASSNTGGTYNEQFF

len: 15
j_gene: TRBJ2-3
abundance: few
v_gene: TRBV19
d_gene: TRBD2
CDR3nt: TGTGCCAGTAGGAAACTAGCGGGGAAAGAAGATACGCAGTATTTT
CDR3aa: CASRKLAGKEDTQYF

len: 12
j_gene: TRBJ1-1
abundance: -
v_gene: TRBV5-6
d_gene: -
CDR3nt: TGTGCCAGCAGCTTGGAGGGGGTAGGCGCTTTCTTT
CDR3aa: CASSLEGVGAFF

len: 19
j_gene: TRBJ2-1
abundance: -
v_gene: TRBV4-1
d_gene: TRBD2
CDR3nt: TGCGCCAGCAGCCATAGGACTAGCGGGGGGGTAAAGGCCTACAATGAGCAGTTCTTC
CDR3aa: CASSHRTSGGVKAYNEQFF

len: 16
j_gene: TRBJ2-7
abundance: -
v_gene: TRBV5-4
d_gene: TRBD2
CDR3nt: TGTGCCAGCAGCTGGAAGCGGGGGGGAAATTCCTACGAGCAGTACTTC
CDR3aa: CASSWKRGGNSYEQYF

len: 17
j_gene: TRBJ2-2
abundance: -
v_gene: TRBV3-1/TRBV3-2
d_gene: TRBD2
CDR3nt: TGTGCCAGCAGCCAAGTTATGAGCGGGGGTGGCACCGGGGAGCTGTTTTTT
CDR3aa: CASSQVMSGGGTGELFF

len: 14
j_gene: TRBJ2-1
abundance: -
v_gene: TRBV5-1
d_gene: -
CDR3nt: TGCGCCAGCAGCTTGAGACAGATATTCAATGAGCAGTTCTTC
CDR3aa: CASSLRQIFNEQFF

len: 18
j_gene: TRBJ1-2
abundance: -
v_gene: TRBV5-5
d_gene: TRBD1
CDR3nt: TGTGCCAGCAGCTCCCACCTACAGGGGATTGGGGTGTACTATGGCTACACCTTC
CDR3aa: CASSSHLQGIGVYYGYTF

len: 14
j_gene: TRBJ1-2
abundance: -
v_gene: TRBV3-1/TRBV3-2
d_gene: -
CDR3nt: TGTGCCAGCAGCCAACCGCCTATGCACTATGGCTACACCTTC
CDR3aa: CASSQPPMHYGYTF

len: 15
j_gene: TRBJ2-7
abundance: -
v_gene: TRBV19
d_gene: TRBD1
CDR3nt: TGTGCCAGTAGTATCCGGGACAGGGGACCCTACGAGCAGTACTTC
CDR3aa: CASSIRDRGPYEQYF

len: 13
j_gene: TRBJ2-7
abundance: -
v_gene: TRBV28
d_gene: -
CDR3nt: TGTGCCAGCAGTCCTGGACAGTCCTACGAGCAGTACTTC
CDR3aa: CASSPGQSYEQYF

len: 13
j_gene: TRBJ1-3
abundance: -
v_gene: TRBV2
d_gene: -
CDR3nt: TGTGCCAGCAGACAGGAATCTGGAAACACCATATATTTT
CDR3aa: CASRQESGNTIYF

len: 15
j_gene: TRBJ2-5
abundance: -
v_gene: TRBV7-3
d_gene: TRBD2
CDR3nt: TGTGCCAGCAGCTCGACTTTCAGAGTGGCGGGGGTCCAGTACTTC
CDR3aa: CASSSTFRVAGVQYF

len: 13
j_gene: TRBJ1-2
abundance: -
v_gene: TRBV19
d_gene: -
CDR3nt: TGTGCCAGTAGTATTAGCGAGGGTAGCGGCTACACCTTC
CDR3aa: CASSISEGSGYTF

len: 18
j_gene: TRBJ2-6
abundance: -
v_gene: TRBV4-1
d_gene: -
CDR3nt: TGCGCCAGCAGCCAAGTATTCGACAGTACCTCTGGGGCCAACGTCCTGACTTTC
CDR3aa: CASSQVFDSTSGANVLTF

len: 14
j_gene: TRBJ1-1
abundance: -
v_gene: TRBV5-4
d_gene: -
CDR3nt: TGTGCCAGCAGCTTGGATCCAGGGGACACTGAAGCTTTCTTT
CDR3aa: CASSLDPGDTEAFF

len: 11
j_gene: TRBJ1-2
abundance: -
v_gene: TRBV28
d_gene: -
CDR3nt: TGTGCCAGCAGTTCGGGGTATGGCTACACCTTC
CDR3aa: CASSSGYGYTF

len: 16
j_gene: TRBJ2-1
abundance: -
v_gene: TRBV19
d_gene: TRBD1
CDR3nt: TGTGCCAGTAGCCCGGGACAGGGGCCCCCCTACAATGAGCAGTTCTTC
CDR3aa: CASSPGQGPPYNEQFF

len: 11
j_gene: TRBJ2-5
abundance: -
v_gene: TRBV12-3/TRBV12-4
d_gene: -
CDR3nt: TGTGCCAGCAGTTCGGGAGAGACCCAGTACTTC
CDR3aa: CASSSGETQYF

len: 13
j_gene: TRBJ2-1
abundance: -
v_gene: TRBV11-3
d_gene: -
CDR3nt: TGTGCCAGCAGCTTCGGACAGGGAGGGGAGCAGTTCTTC
CDR3aa: CASSFGQGGEQFF

len: 13
j_gene: TRBJ2-7
abundance: -
v_gene: TRBV12-3/TRBV12-4
d_gene: -
CDR3nt: TGTGCCAGCGGGGGGGGGACAGGCTACGAGCAGTACTTC
CDR3aa: CASGGGTGYEQYF

len: 14
j_gene: TRBJ2-3
abundance: -
v_gene: TRBV6-6
d_gene: TRBD2
CDR3nt: TGTGCCAGCAGTTACTTGGGGGGGACAGATACGCAGTATTTT
CDR3aa: CASSYLGGTDTQYF

len: 13
j_gene: TRBJ1-1
abundance: -
v_gene: TRBV6-5
d_gene: -
CDR3nt: TGTGCCAGCAGGTTCACAGTGAACACTGAAGCTTTCTTT
CDR3aa: CASRFTVNTEAFF

len: 15
j_gene: TRBJ2-3
abundance: -
v_gene: TRBV6-2/TRBV6-3
d_gene: -
CDR3nt: TGTGCCAGCAGTTACTCGGGCAGGGTACCAGATACGCAGTATTTT
CDR3aa: CASSYSGRVPDTQYF

len: 12
j_gene: TRBJ2-7
abundance: -
v_gene: TRBV6-5
d_gene: -
CDR3nt: TGTGCCAGCAGTATATCCGGGACACCACCGTACTTC
CDR3aa: CASSISGTPPYF

len: 17
j_gene: TRBJ2-1
abundance: -
v_gene: TRBV7-2
d_gene: TRBD1
CDR3nt: TGTGCCAGCAGCGTTCAAAGGACAGGGAGCTCCTACAATGAGCAGTTCTTC
CDR3aa: CASSVQRTGSSYNEQFF

len: 13
j_gene: TRBJ1-1
abundance: -
v_gene: TRBV4-2
d_gene: -
CDR3nt: TGTGCCAGCAGCCAAGTTCCAGGGACTGAAGCTTTCTTT
CDR3aa: CASSQVPGTEAFF

len: 12
j_gene: TRBJ1-6
abundance: -
v_gene: TRBV28
d_gene: -
CDR3nt: TGTGCCAGCAGTTTAACGGATTCACCCCTCCACTTT
CDR3aa: CASSLTDSPLHF

len: 16
j_gene: TRBJ2-2
abundance: -
v_gene: TRBV10-3
d_gene: TRBD2
CDR3nt: TGTGCCATCAAGCCACTAGCGGGGGGCCGAATAGGGGAGCTGTTTTTT
CDR3aa: CAIKPLAGGRIGELFF

len: 15
j_gene: TRBJ2-6
abundance: -
v_gene: TRBV2
d_gene: -
CDR3nt: TGTGCCAGCAGGACAGACCAGTCTGGGGCCAACGTCCTGACTTTC
CDR3aa: CASRTDQSGANVLTF

len: 14
j_gene: TRBJ2-2
abundance: -
v_gene: TRBV7-2
d_gene: -
CDR3nt: TGTGCCAGCAGCTTAGCGGGGGGCACCGGGGAGCTGTTTTTT
CDR3aa: CASSLAGGTGELFF

len: 13
j_gene: TRBJ1-1
abundance: -
v_gene: TRBV11-2
d_gene: -
CDR3nt: TGTGCCAGCAGCTTAGGGGAGGGCACTGAAGCTTTCTTT
CDR3aa: CASSLGEGTEAFF

len: 15
j_gene: TRBJ2-7
abundance: -
v_gene: TRBV7-2
d_gene: -
CDR3nt: TGTGCCAGCAGTTCCCCCGGGGACATCCCCTACGAGCAGTACTTC
CDR3aa: CASSSPGDIPYEQYF

len: 17
j_gene: TRBJ2-2
abundance: -
v_gene: TRBV27
d_gene: -
CDR3nt: TGTGCCAGCAGTTTATCGAGGAACAGGGCGAACACCGGGGAGCTGTTTTTT
CDR3aa: CASSLSRNRANTGELFF

len: 14
j_gene: TRBJ2-7
abundance: -
v_gene: TRBV2
d_gene: -
CDR3nt: TGTGCCAGCAGTCGGACAGCCAGTTCCTCCGAGCAGTACTTC
CDR3aa: CASSRTASSSEQYF

len: 19
j_gene: TRBJ2-6
abundance: -
v_gene: TRBV18
d_gene: -
CDR3nt: TGTGCCAGCTCACCGGCCAGGCCCGGGACAGCGGGTGGGGCCAACGTCCTGACTTTC
CDR3aa: CASSPARPGTAGGANVLTF

len: 14
j_gene: TRBJ2-7
abundance: once
v_gene: TRBV6-5
d_gene: TRBD1
CDR3nt: TGTGCCAGCAGCCCCCCGAGGGGGCCCTACGAGCAGTACTTC
CDR3aa: CASSPPRGPYEQYF

len: 11
j_gene: TRBJ2-3
abundance: -
v_gene: TRBV10-2
d_gene: -
CDR3nt: TGCGCCAGCAGTGAGCGGGATACGCAGTATTTT
CDR3aa: CASSERDTQYF

len: 14
j_gene: TRBJ2-7
abundance: -
v_gene: TRBV18
d_gene: TRBD1
CDR3nt: TGTGCCAGCTCAAGGGAGACAGGGTCCTACGAGCAGTACTTC
CDR3aa: CASSRETGSYEQYF

len: 15
j_gene: TRBJ1-6
abundance: -
v_gene: TRBV9
d_gene: -
CDR3nt: TGTGCCAGCAGCGTAGAAACGGGGTTTAATTCACCCCTCCACTTT
CDR3aa: CASSVETGFNSPLHF

len: 15
j_gene: TRBJ2-3
abundance: -
v_gene: TRBV4-2
d_gene: TRBD1
CDR3nt: TGTGCCAGCAGCCAAGACCACCCAGGGGGAGATACGCAGTATTTT
CDR3aa: CASSQDHPGGDTQYF

len: 17
j_gene: TRBJ1-3
abundance: few
v_gene: TRBV7-9
d_gene: -
CDR3nt: TGTGCCAGCAGCTCAGGGCTGGGGGGAGCAGATGGAAACACCATATATTTT
CDR3aa: CASSSGLGGADGNTIYF

len: 16
j_gene: TRBJ2-2
abundance: -
v_gene: TRBV7-9
d_gene: TRBD1
CDR3nt: TGTGCCAGCACCATGGGGGGACAGGGGAAGACCGGGGAGCTGTTTTTT
CDR3aa: CASTMGGQGKTGELFF

len: 13
j_gene: TRBJ2-3
abundance: -
v_gene: TRBV5-4
d_gene: -
CDR3nt: TGTGCCAGCAGCTTGGGGCGCACAGATACGCAGTATTTT
CDR3aa: CASSLGRTDTQYF

len: 13
j_gene: TRBJ2-7
abundance: -
v_gene: TRBV5-1
d_gene: TRBD1
CDR3nt: TGCGCCAGCAGCTTACAGGGGGTTCAGGAGCAGTACTTC
CDR3aa: CASSLQGVQEQYF

len: 12
j_gene: TRBJ1-1
abundance: few
v_gene: TRBV6-1
d_gene: -
CDR3nt: TGTGCCAGCAGTGAACTGGCAGATCAAGCTTTCTTT
CDR3aa: CASSELADQAFF

len: 12
j_gene: TRBJ1-4
abundance: -
v_gene: TRBV18
d_gene: -
CDR3nt: TGTGCCAGCTCACGGGCAGGTGAAAAACTGTTTTTT
CDR3aa: CASSRAGEKLFF

len: 15
j_gene: TRBJ1-4
abundance: -
v_gene: TRBV6-5
d_gene: -
CDR3nt: TGTGCCAGCAGTTTATACAGGTCAACTAATGAAAAACTGTTTTTT
CDR3aa: CASSLYRSTNEKLFF